The rows below give T cell receptor beta chains drawn from one sample of a study of blood T cell repertoires in COVID-19. Data came from immunoSEQ multiplex PCR; TCRdb stores just in-frame clones and leaves some out. Of hundreds of thousands of clones listed, approximately 86% were seen once; the top ten hold approximately 2.2%. Sequencing was carried out using peripheral blood. The receptor source for this set is a woman between 25 and 40 years old who had recovered from COVID-19. Both conserved end residues are part of each CDR3. D genes are given only for firm matches. Clone size is shown for a subset of rows, as once, few, many or a class of expanded clone.

TRBV5-4	.	12	TRBD1	TRBJ2-3	TGTGCCAGCAGCGGGACAGAAGATACGCAGTATTTT	CASSGTEDTQYF
TRBV6-2/TRBV6-3	.	12	.	TRBJ2-1	TGTGCCAGCAGTCCGGAGTACAATGAGCAGTTCTTC	CASSPEYNEQFF
TRBV5-4	.	15	TRBD1	TRBJ1-2	TGTGCCAGCAGCTCCATGACAGGGGGCAACTATGGCTACACCTTC	CASSSMTGGNYGYTF
TRBV3-1/TRBV3-2	.	15	.	TRBJ1-2	TGTGCCAGCAGCCAAGAAAGTACAGTGTCCTATGGCTACACCTTC	CASSQESTVSYGYTF
TRBV29-1	.	15	TRBD1	TRBJ1-1	TGCAGCGTCCCCGGGTGGAGGGGGCGAGGCACTGAAGCTTTCTTT	CSVPGWRGRGTEAFF
TRBV6-1	.	17	TRBD1	TRBJ2-7	TGTGCCAGCAGTGATCCTCGAGCTTCAGGGGGCGGGAACGAGCAGTACTTC	CASSDPRASGGGNEQYF
TRBV5-4	.	15	TRBD1	TRBJ2-1	TGTGCCAGCAGCCAACAGGGGCCCCTCTACAATGAGCAGTTCTTC	CASSQQGPLYNEQFF
TRBV4-2	.	16	TRBD2	TRBJ2-1	TGTGCCAGCAGCCGTGGACTAGCGGAACCCTACAATGAGCAGTTCTTC	CASSRGLAEPYNEQFF
TRBV11-1	.	15	TRBD1	TRBJ2-7	TGTGCCAGCAGCTTAGGGGACAGGGATTATTACGAGCAGTACTTC	CASSLGDRDYYEQYF
TRBV16	.	15	.	TRBJ2-7	TGTGCCAGCAGCCAATTGTTCCAAACTACCTACGAGCGGTACTTC	CASSQLFQTTYERYF
TRBV7-9	.	14	.	TRBJ2-7	TGTGCCAGCAGCCTGTTGACAGTCGCCTACGAGCAGTACTTC	CASSLLTVAYEQYF
TRBV19	once	16	TRBD1	TRBJ1-2	TGTGCCAGTACTCTTCAGGGGCAGGGGGCTGGATACGGCTACACCTTC	CASTLQGQGAGYGYTF
TRBV15	few	16	TRBD1	TRBJ1-1	TGTGCCACCAGCAGAGGGGACAGGATTATGAACACTGAAGCTTTCTTT	CATSRGDRIMNTEAFF
TRBV2	.	16	TRBD2	TRBJ2-1	TGTGCCAGCAGTCCCAGGACTAGCGGCGTCTACAATGAGCAGTTCTTC	CASSPRTSGVYNEQFF
TRBV9	.	15	.	TRBJ2-6	TGTGCCAGCAGCGGAGGTGCAACTGGGGCCAACGTCCTGACTTTC	CASSGGATGANVLTF
TRBV5-1	.	16	.	TRBJ2-1	TGCGCCAGCAGCTTGGAGGTAGGGAGCTCCTACAATGAGCAGTTCTTC	CASSLEVGSSYNEQFF
TRBV27	.	16	.	TRBJ2-1	TGTGCCAGCAGTCCTCTTTTCTTTGGTCGGGACAATGAGCAGTTCTTC	CASSPLFFGRDNEQFF
TRBV25-1	.	13	TRBD1	TRBJ2-5	TGTGCCAGCAGTCAGACAGGGCTGGAGACCCAGTACTTC	CASSQTGLETQYF
TRBV6-2/TRBV6-3	.	15	.	TRBJ1-1	TGTGCCAGCAGTTCAAGGACACTACGGAACACTGAAGCTTTCTTT	CASSSRTLRNTEAFF
TRBV7-8	.	15	.	TRBJ1-3	TGTGCCAGCAGCTTAGACAGGGACCTTGGAAACACCATATATTTT	CASSLDRDLGNTIYF
TRBV5-1	.	14	TRBD2	TRBJ2-5	TGCGCCAGCGCCTGGGGGAACGGGGGGGAGACCCAGTACTTC	CASAWGNGGETQYF
TRBV5-1	.	14	.	TRBJ2-7	TGCGCCAGCGGCCGTGGAGGATCGGTTGGAGAGCAGTACTTC	CASGRGGSVGEQYF
TRBV6-2/TRBV6-3	.	15	TRBD2	TRBJ2-7	TGTGCCAGCAGTGACTACAGCGGGAAGTCCTACGAGCAGTACTTC	CASSDYSGKSYEQYF
TRBV5-1	.	14	TRBD1	TRBJ2-7	TGCGCCAGCAGCTTCGGGACAGGGAGCCACGAGCAGTACTTC	CASSFGTGSHEQYF
TRBV20-1	few	14	.	TRBJ1-2	TGCAGTGCGAGTAGCGGGGCTTTAGTAACTGGCTACACCTTC	CSASSGALVTGYTF
TRBV10-3	.	15	.	TRBJ2-2	TGTGCCATCAGTGGGGGACAAATGTACACCGGGGAGCTGTTTTTT	CAISGGQMYTGELFF
TRBV2	.	14	.	TRBJ1-6	TGTGCCACCCGGACAGACCCGGGGAATTCACCCCTCCACTTT	CATRTDPGNSPLHF
TRBV7-3	.	16	TRBD2	TRBJ2-1	TGTGCCAGCAGCCCCCAGAAGGGACTAATCGGGGGTGAGCAGTTCTTC	CASSPQKGLIGGEQFF